What follows is one TCR beta chain and its context. Its antigen is still unknown. One base away there is no much larger clone; base qualities are not given. This sample stems from a study of shared clonotypes between healthy human individuals (dated by TCRdb to the early 2020s). Background on the whole study: A couple of women and a few men aged 18 to 49 years were included in the cohort. For each donor, CD4 naive and CD4 memory were each given three plates, CD8 naive was given two plates, and CD8 memory was given one plate. To estimate repertoire size and how much clonotypes are shared between individuals, the study performed deep sequencing of blood TCR repertoires from about 5 healthy adults. Different laboratories and diverse techniques were used to prepare libraries and sequence TCR repertoires, to increase sequencing depth and limit assay-specific biases. Between about 0.8 and 9.5 billion PBMCs per donor were obtained by leukapheresis. Results the study describes overall, beyond this receptor: Based on pairwise subsampling, the degree of clonotype sharing among donors was expected to be affected by sequencing depth. When four donors were compared, the shared fraction of clonotypes was around 4.6% for naive CD4, approximately 3.5% for naive CD8, roughly 2.5% for memory CD4, and around 0.4% for memory CD8. Estimated clonotype richness was generally larger for naive than for memory subsets. Only blood was sampled, and tissue TCR repertoires likely differ from those in blood. Incomplete sequencing was indicated by rarefaction of sorted-subset datasets, despite the large sequencing depth. The genetic and exposure-history diversity represented was limited by the small number of donors. Higher generation probabilities were observed for clonotypes shared by all four sorted-subset donors than for non-shared clonotypes.

Trimming removed 2 bases from V and 3 bases from J, leaving 14 bases between the germline ends. The CDR3 sequence holds 15 residues, the cysteine and phenylalanine included. Left in the record is the CDR3 DNA by itself, 45 bases read in frame from the first base. CDR1 KGHSH and CDR2 LQKENI are derived from the germline V gene. The donors were healthy, HIV-negative adults with no recently reported acute infections or vaccinations. Every donor was a Caucasian adult living in Nashville, Tennessee, USA. CD4+ T cells were enriched by magnetic negative selection; naive cells were then positively selected on CD45RA, and the negative fraction formed the memory subset. After blood collection by leukapheresis, PBMCs were isolated using Ficoll-Histopaque density gradient centrifugation and then cryopreserved in the vapor phase of liquid nitrogen. Purity and quantity of every magnetically sorted T cell population were checked by analytical flow cytometry. Genomic DNA was isolated from each sorted fraction and quantified by UV absorbance on a Nanodrop 2000c.

TCR CDR3 regions were amplified from genomic DNA by multiplex PCR using the deep immunoSEQ assay. Extracted genomic DNA from each cell subset was spread evenly across all wells of several immunoSEQ 96-well plates, with each plate serving as a replicate. For sorted subsets, each replicate PCR was loaded with roughly 200 ng genomic DNA, equivalent to 32,000 or so T cell genomes. The purified libraries were quantified using a Qubit 3.0 fluorometer, sized with a Bioanalyzer 2100, and then quantified again using the KAPA Library Quantification kit. A separate single-read 150-cycle Illumina NextSeq 550 flow cell was used to sequence each immunoSEQ 96-well plate. In the source study's methods: Because the immunoSEQ output held only junctional sequences and lacked quality scores, the filtering could not match the filtering applied to full-length reads. To assign V/J genes and CDR3, sequences were annotated against IMGT germline references using PyIR, a Python wrapper for IgBLAST v1.9. Any read was removed if the V/J assignment was weak (E-value above 1e-6), the CDR3 was missing, or the read contained stop codons, out-of-frame junctions, or ambiguous translated residues. V3J clonotypes were defined by identical inferred V gene, J gene, and CDR3 amino acid sequence. To compute the percentage overlap between repertoires, the number of shared unique clonotypes was divided by the size of the smaller repertoire. Three approaches were used to assess repertoire richness: RTK rarefaction, the Chao1 estimator, and Recon v2.1 estimates of unobserved clonotypes. For all TCRbeta clonotypes obtained by the gDNA method from a handful of donors, generation probabilities were computed with OLGA. The clones in this table, taken by TCRdb from immuneACCESS, are in-frame only. Not every clone is retained; where verified, under half of the shortfall comes from an unresolved V gene, and the cause of the rest is unknown. The D gene and trimming were derived from the DNA, and the V and J assignments and clone size from that table. The sample table holds about 710,000 clones, of which around 78% were seen once. Clones ranked in the top ten supply 1.5% to 2% of the sample.

Sequenced material: memory CD4+ T cells sorted from blood. What this sample's cell subset or site label stands for: CD45RA-negative fraction. This receptor was obtained from a woman aged 30 to 39 in good health. The chain employs TRBV18 and TRBJ2-7, with no D gene named confidently. The CDR3 is CASSPSSASFYEQYF. The DNA sequence reads TGTGCCAGCTCACCAAGTTCCGCTAGTTTCTACGAGCAGTACTTC.